These 19 T cell receptor beta chains originate from one sample sequenced in a study of T cell responses to AZD1222 COVID-19 vaccine. Sequencing was performed with immunoSEQ multiplex PCR; in TCRdb, only in-frame clones are kept and a portion is missing. The sample has 240,000 or so clones; over 85% are singletons. This specimen was peripheral blood, taken on day 0 of AZD1222 vaccination. All receptors come from an adult in good health.

The chain combines TRBV29-1 with TRBJ2-2, with D tentatively TRBD2 (6 bases). This CDR3 has 17 residues. Trimming took 4 bases from V and 1 from J, leaving 19 bases between them. Germline V gene lookup returns CDR1 SQVTM and CDR2 ANQGSEA. CDR3 coding DNA: TGCAGCGTTGTCGTCCTAGCGTTGCGAGGGAACACCGGGGAGCTGTTTTTT. Translating gives CSVVVLALRGNTGELFF.

The chain recombines TRBV5-6 with TRBJ2-1; 9 bases fit TRBD1. Germline CDR1 SGHDT, CDR2 YYEEEE. Trimming at V came to 4 bases and at J to 1 base, leaving 6 bases not matched to a gene. The CDR3 is 16 residues long. CDR3 DNA: TGTGCCAGCAGCCCGACAGGGGGATTTTCCTACAATGAGCAGTTCTTC. Translation gives CASSPTGGFSYNEQFF.

V is TRBV5-3 and J is TRBJ1-1, with D tentatively TRBD1 (5 bases). TRBV5-3 is designated an ORF whose function remains uncertain. V was trimmed by 2 bases and J by 4 bases, leaving 9 bases between them. This CDR3 comprises 13 residues. The CDR3 protein is CARSFRGFTEAFF. CDR3 nucleotide sequence: TGTGCCAGAAGCTTTCGGGGGTTCACTGAAGCTTTCTTT.

This clone was seen a single time. The rearrangement uses TRBV13 and TRBJ2-7; 15 bases are a match to TRBD2. The CDR3 totals 16 residues. The germline V gene has CDR1 PRHDT and CDR2 FYEKMQ (reference sequence). Trimming removed 4 bases from V and 4 bases from J; junction bases left unmatched: 5. CDR3 nucleotide sequence: TGTGCCAGCAGCTCTGGACTAGCGGGGGGGATTTACGAGCAGTACTTC. It encodes CASSSGLAGGIYEQYF.

The J gene is TRBJ2-1, the V gene TRBV7-9, with TRBD2 matching 14 bases. V trimming: 5 bases; J trimming: 2 bases; junction bases outside the gene matches: 2. In germline, CDR1 is SEHNR, CDR2 FQNEAQ (reference sequence). This CDR3 is built from 16 residues. The CDR3 is CASSPGLAGAYNEQFF. CDR3 DNA: TGTGCCAGCAGCCCGGGACTAGCGGGAGCCTACAATGAGCAGTTCTTC.

This sequence joins TRBV28 and TRBJ2-7, with 10 bases identical to TRBD2. V gave up 3 bases and J gave up 4 bases; unmatched junction bases: 6. Germline lookup yields CDR1 MDHEN and CDR2 SYDVKM. This CDR3 contains 15 residues. Here the CDR3 DNA reads TGTGCCAGCAGTTTCCTAGCGGGAGCCTTATACGAGCAGTACTTC. This gives the protein CASSFLAGALYEQYF.

CDR3 loop: CASSLQTGGYYEQYF. DNA for the CDR3: TGTGCCAGCAGCTTGCAAACAGGGGGCTACTACGAGCAGTACTTC. The genes are TRBV5-4 and TRBJ2-7, with 9 bases fitting TRBD1. Trimming cost V 1 base and J 3 bases; bases outside gene matches: 5. Germline V lookup: CDR1 SGHNT, CDR2 YYREEE (reference sequence). The CDR3 covers 15 residues. The variable domain in full, completed from reference TRBV5-4 and TRBJ2-7, reads ETGVTQSPTHLIKTRGQQVTLRCSSQSGHNTVSWYQQALGQGPQFIFQYYREEENGRGNFPPRFSGLQFPNYSSELNVNALELDDSALYLCASSLQTGGYYEQYFGPGTRLTVT.

This chain connects TRBV29-1 to TRBJ2-2, with TRBD2 matching over 8 bases. Germline CDR1 and CDR2: SQVTM and ANQGSEA. The CDR3 is made up of 12 amino acids. The V segment lost 7 bases and the J segment 6 bases; nucleotides outside the gene matches: 4. DNA for the CDR3: TGCAGCGCCGCCGGGGGGGCCGGGGAGCTGTTTTTT. This translates into CSAAGGAGELFF.

Here the CDR3 DNA reads TGCGCCAGCAGCAAAGGCAGGACAGATGAAAAACTGTTTTTT. Translated, it gives CASSKGRTDEKLFF. The V call is TRBV5-1, the J call TRBJ1-4; a weak D match, TRBD1 (6 bases). CDR1 is SGHRS, CDR2 YFSETQ, per germline. V lost 4 bases and J 6 bases, leaving 13 bases between the germline ends. The CDR3 sequence is 14 residues long. Supplemented by reference TRBV5-1 and TRBJ1-4, the full variable domain reads KAGVTQTPRYLIKTRGQQVTLSCSPISGHRSVSWYQQTPGQGLQFLFEYFSETQRNKGNFPGRFSGRQFSNSRSEMNVSTLELGDSALYLCASSKGRTDEKLFFGSGTQLSVL.

V and J are TRBV28 and TRBJ2-3, with 8 bases identical to TRBD2. Looked up from germline, CDR1 is MDHEN and CDR2 is SYDVKM. Trimming took 6 bases from V and 3 from J; bases not matched to a gene: 8. The CDR3 runs to 15 residues. The CDR3: CASSPPGGGTDTQYF. CDR3 nucleotide sequence: TGTGCCAGCAGCCCCCCCGGGGGGGGAACAGATACGCAGTATTTT.

The chain recombines TRBV15 with TRBJ2-7, with TRBD1 identical over 7 bases. This CDR3 comprises 15 residues. Germline V lookup: CDR1 LNHNV, CDR2 YYDKDF (reference sequence). V shed 0 bases, J shed 1 base, and the junction held 3 bases outside the gene matches. The CDR3 loop is CATSRDRDSSYEQYF. The CDR3 DNA reads TGTGCCACCAGCAGAGACCGGGACAGTTCCTACGAGCAGTACTTC. The variable domain in full, with the rest retrieved from reference TRBV15 and TRBJ2-7, is DAMVIQNPRYQVTQFGKPVTLSCSQTLNHNVMYWYQQKSSQAPKLLFHYYDKDFNNEADTPDNFQSRRPNTSFCFLDIRSPGLGDTAMYLCATSRDRDSSYEQYFGPGTRLTVT.

This clone was recorded once. This sequence joins TRBV29-1 and TRBJ2-2; D is possibly TRBD1 (5 bases). The CDR3 totals 13 residues. V was pared by 4 bases and J by 5 bases, with 11 bases between. Germline CDR1 and CDR2: SQVTM and ANQGSEA. In DNA, the CDR3 is TGCAGCGTTGGGGCAGGGCGGACCGGGGAGCTGTTTTTT. Translated: CSVGAGRTGELFF.

The rearrangement joins TRBV18 to TRBJ2-7; TRBD1 matches at 7 bases. Trimming took 3 bases from V and 2 from J; bases not matched to a gene: 4. Germline V CDR1 and CDR2: KGHSH, LQKENI. The CDR3 sequence is 14 residues long. This CDR3 is CASSPQGVTYEQYF. DNA for the CDR3: TGTGCCAGCTCACCGCAGGGGGTTACCTACGAGCAGTACTTC.

J is TRBJ2-1 and V is TRBV2; 11 nucleotides match TRBD1. Trimming removed 6 bases from V and 7 bases from J; junction bases left unmatched: 5. The CDR3 runs 14 residues. Germline CDR1 SNHLY, CDR2 FYNNEI. As DNA, the CDR3 is TGTGCCAGCAGCGGACAGGGGGCGGGGAATGAGCAGTTCTTC. Its protein product is CASSGQGAGNEQFF.

The chain joins TRBV5-1 to TRBJ2-7, with TRBD1 identical over 7 bases. The CDR3 sequence is 16 residues long. The ends lost 4 bases at V and 1 base at J; junction bases unmatched: 11. Germline-derived CDR1 and CDR2 are SGHRS and YFSETQ. The CDR3 DNA follows: TGCGCCAGCAGCCTAACACCGGCAGGGGGTTCCTACGAGCAGTACTTC. Its protein is CASSLTPAGGSYEQYF.

For this clone: One junction end does not reproduce the germline sequence, and a read error may be involved. The CDR3 reads CSAELRDRGYEQYF. In DNA, the CDR3 is TGCAGCGCTGAACTCCGGGACAGGGGCTACGAGCAGTACTTC. The chain recombines TRBV29-1 with TRBJ2-7, with 10 bases that match TRBD1. The V gene's germline CDR1 is SQVTM and CDR2 ANQGSEA. The CDR3 contains 14 residues.

CDR3 nucleotide sequence: TGCAGTGCTAGTGAGGGACCGCTCAATTCACCCCTCCACTTT. Amino acids: CSASEGPLNSPLHF. The rearrangement links TRBV20-1 to TRBJ1-6; TRBD1 might be the D (5 bases). CDR1 DFQATT and CDR2 SNEGSKA come from the germline V gene (reference sequence). The CDR3 sequence is 14 residues long. V lost 3 bases and J lost 7, with 13 bases in between.

The chain links TRBV24-1 to TRBJ2-2, with TRBD1 matching 9 bases. Looked up from germline, CDR1 is KGHDR and CDR2 is SFDVKD. V trimming: 8 bases; J trimming: 7 bases; junction bases outside the gene matches: 7. The CDR3 sequence is 14 residues long. As DNA, the CDR3 is TGTGCCACCACTGGGACAGGGATGAACGGGGAGCTGTTTTTT. The encoded protein is CATTGTGMNGELFF.

The V call is TRBV29-1, the J call TRBJ2-1; D gene unclear. The V gene lost 7 bases and the J gene lost 5 bases, with 6 bases spanning the gap. The germline gives CDR1 SQVTM, CDR2 ANQGSEA. The CDR3 has 10 residues. The CDR3 region has the DNA TGCAGCGCTAGACACAATGAGCAGTTCTTC. Protein sequence: CSARHNEQFF.